Described below is a single T cell receptor beta chain sequence and its context. Its antigen is not known. Researchers ran the PCR with 60 Vbeta and 13 Jbeta primers. Sequencing was performed with immunoSEQ multiplex PCR; in TCRdb, only in-frame clones are kept and a portion is missing. The sample has 90,000 to 100,000 clones; roughly 79% are singletons. The sample originates from a study of cytomegalovirus exposure and HLA in healthy donors. Looking at the study overall: An early release of data contained about 85 million unique TCRs, which came from HLA-typed donors.

Whole-study results and caveats: In an earlier analysis, productive rearrangement rates for most beta V segments clustered near 87% or 30%. Certain indistinguishable V segments, among them TRBV6-2 and TRBV6-3, were excluded.

The germline V gene encodes CDR1 SQVTM and CDR2 ANQGSEA. The CDR3 sequence is 13 residues long. Trimming pared 3 bases from V and 5 bases from J, leaving 14 bases between. The clonotype comes from a man aged 40-49 years in good health and CMV-seronegative. Sequencing used PBMCs. The gene calls are TRBV29-1 and TRBJ2-7, with D perhaps TRBD2 (5 bases). The CDR3 region is CSVESGVANEQYF. DNA of the CDR3: TGCAGCGTTGAGTCCGGGGTAGCGAACGAGCAGTACTTC.